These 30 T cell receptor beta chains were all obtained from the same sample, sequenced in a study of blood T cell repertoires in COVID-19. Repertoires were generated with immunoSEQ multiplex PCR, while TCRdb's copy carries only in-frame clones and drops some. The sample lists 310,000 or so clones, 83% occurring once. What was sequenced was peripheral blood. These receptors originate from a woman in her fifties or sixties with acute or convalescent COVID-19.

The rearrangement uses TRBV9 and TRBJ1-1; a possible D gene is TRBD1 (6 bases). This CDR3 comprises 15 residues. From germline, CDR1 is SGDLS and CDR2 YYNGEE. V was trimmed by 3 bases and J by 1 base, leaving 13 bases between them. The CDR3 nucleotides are TGTGCCAGCAGCGCCAGGGGTGGAGGGAACACTGAAGCTTTCTTT. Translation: CASSARGGGNTEAFF.

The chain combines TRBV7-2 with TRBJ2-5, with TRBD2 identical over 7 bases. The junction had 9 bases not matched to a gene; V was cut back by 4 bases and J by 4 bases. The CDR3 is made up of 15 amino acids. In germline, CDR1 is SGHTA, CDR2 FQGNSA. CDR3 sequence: CASSSQAGVPETQYF. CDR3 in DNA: TGTGCCAGCAGCTCCCAGGCGGGAGTCCCAGAGACCCAGTACTTC.

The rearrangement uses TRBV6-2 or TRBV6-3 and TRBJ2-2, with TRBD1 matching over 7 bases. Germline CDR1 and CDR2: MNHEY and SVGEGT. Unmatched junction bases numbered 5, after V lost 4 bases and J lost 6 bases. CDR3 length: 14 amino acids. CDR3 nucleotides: TGTGCCAGCAGTTTTTTACAGGGGCCCGGGGAGCTGTTTTTT. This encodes CASSFLQGPGELFF.

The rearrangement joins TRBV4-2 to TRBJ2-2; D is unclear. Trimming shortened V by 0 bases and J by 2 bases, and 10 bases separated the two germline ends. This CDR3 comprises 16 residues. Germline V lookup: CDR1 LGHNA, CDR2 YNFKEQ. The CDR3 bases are TGTGCCAGCAGCCAAGATCAATTAGCAAACACCGGGGAGCTGTTTTTT. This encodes CASSQDQLANTGELFF.

The CDR3 protein is CASKRDRTYEQYV. CDR3 nucleotides: TGTGCCAGCAAGCGGGACCGAACCTACGAGCAGTACGTC. The chain is built from TRBV2 and TRBJ2-7; 7 positions agree with TRBD2. The CDR3 has 13 residues. Germline CDR1 and CDR2: SNHLY and FYNNEI. The J segment lost 2 bases and the V segment lost 7 bases, leaving 5 bases of the junction unmatched.

For the CDR3, the DNA is TGCGCCAGCAGCCTACGTCGGGCGGACTTAAACACTGAAGCTTTCTTT. Amino acid sequence: CASSLRRADLNTEAFF. This chain links TRBV4-1 with TRBJ1-1; no definite D call. Per the germline V gene, CDR1 is MGHRA and CDR2 is YSYEKL. The CDR3 extends over 16 amino acids. The ends were cut back, 4 bases at V and 2 bases at J, with 17 bases in the middle.

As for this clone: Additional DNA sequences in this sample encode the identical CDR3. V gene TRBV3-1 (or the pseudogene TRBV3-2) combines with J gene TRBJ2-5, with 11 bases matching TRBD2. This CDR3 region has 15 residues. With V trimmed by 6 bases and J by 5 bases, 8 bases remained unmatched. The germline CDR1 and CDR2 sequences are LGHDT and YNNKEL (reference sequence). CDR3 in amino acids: CASSHPTSGAETQYF. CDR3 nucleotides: TGTGCCAGCAGTCACCCGACTAGCGGGGCTGAGACCCAGTACTTC.

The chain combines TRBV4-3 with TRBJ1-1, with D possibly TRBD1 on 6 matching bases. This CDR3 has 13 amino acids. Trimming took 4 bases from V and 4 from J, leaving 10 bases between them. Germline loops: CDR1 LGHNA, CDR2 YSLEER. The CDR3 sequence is CASSLGQRTEAFF. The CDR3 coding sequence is TGCGCCAGCAGCCTCGGACAGCGCACTGAAGCTTTCTTT.

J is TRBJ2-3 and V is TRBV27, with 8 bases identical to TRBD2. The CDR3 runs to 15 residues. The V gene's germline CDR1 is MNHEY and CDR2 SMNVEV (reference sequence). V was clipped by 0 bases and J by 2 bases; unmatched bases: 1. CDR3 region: CASSLSSGATDTQYF. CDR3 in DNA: TGTGCCAGCAGTTTATCTAGCGGGGCCACAGATACGCAGTATTTT.

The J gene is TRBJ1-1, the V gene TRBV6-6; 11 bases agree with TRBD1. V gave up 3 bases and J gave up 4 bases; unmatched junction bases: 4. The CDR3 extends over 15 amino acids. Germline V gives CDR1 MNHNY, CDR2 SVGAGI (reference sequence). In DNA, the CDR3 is TGTGCCAGCAGTTATGGGGGGACAGGGGGCACTGAAGCTTTCTTT. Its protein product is CASSYGGTGGTEAFF.

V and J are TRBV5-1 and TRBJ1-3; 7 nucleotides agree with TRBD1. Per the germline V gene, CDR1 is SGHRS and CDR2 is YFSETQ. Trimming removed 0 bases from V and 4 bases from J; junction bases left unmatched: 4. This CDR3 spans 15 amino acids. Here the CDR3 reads CASSLGSTGGNTIYF. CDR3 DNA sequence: TGCGCCAGCAGCTTGGGATCGACAGGGGGAAACACCATATATTTT.

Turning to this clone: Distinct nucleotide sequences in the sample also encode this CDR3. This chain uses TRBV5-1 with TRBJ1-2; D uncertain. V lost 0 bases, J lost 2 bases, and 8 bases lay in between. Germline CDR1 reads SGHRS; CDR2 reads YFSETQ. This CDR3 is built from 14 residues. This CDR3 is CASSLGGENYGYTF. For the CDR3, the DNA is TGCGCCAGCAGCTTGGGCGGGGAGAACTATGGCTACACCTTC.

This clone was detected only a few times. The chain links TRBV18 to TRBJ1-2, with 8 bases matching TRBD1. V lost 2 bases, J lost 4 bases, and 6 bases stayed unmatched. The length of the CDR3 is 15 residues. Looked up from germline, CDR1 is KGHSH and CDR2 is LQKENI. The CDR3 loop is CASSPATGGAYGYTF. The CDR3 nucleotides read TGTGCCAGCTCACCAGCAACAGGGGGTGCCTATGGCTACACCTTC.

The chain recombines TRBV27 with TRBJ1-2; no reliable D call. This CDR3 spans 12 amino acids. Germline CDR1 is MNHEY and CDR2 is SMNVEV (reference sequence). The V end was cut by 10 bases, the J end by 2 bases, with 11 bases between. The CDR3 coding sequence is TGTGCCACTCTAGAGGGAAACTATGGCTACACCTTC. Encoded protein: CATLEGNYGYTF.

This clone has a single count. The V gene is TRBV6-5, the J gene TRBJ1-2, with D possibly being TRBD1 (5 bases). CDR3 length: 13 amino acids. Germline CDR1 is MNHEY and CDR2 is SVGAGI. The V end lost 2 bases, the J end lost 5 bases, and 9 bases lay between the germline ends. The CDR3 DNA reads TGTGCCAGCAGTTACGGGTCAGGGTATGGCTACACCTTC. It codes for CASSYGSGYGYTF.

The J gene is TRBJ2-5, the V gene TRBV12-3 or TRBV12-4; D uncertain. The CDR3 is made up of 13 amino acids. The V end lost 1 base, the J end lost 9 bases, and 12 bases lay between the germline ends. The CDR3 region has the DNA TGTGCCAGCAGTTTAGTTGGCCCAGAAGCCCAGTACTTC. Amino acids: CASSLVGPEAQYF.

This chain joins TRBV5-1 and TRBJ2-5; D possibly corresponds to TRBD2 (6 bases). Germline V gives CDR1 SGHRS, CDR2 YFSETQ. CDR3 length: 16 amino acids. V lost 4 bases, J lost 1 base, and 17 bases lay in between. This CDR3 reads CASSVGTGGVQETQYF. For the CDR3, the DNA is TGCGCCAGCAGCGTCGGGACGGGCGGGGTCCAAGAGACCCAGTACTTC.

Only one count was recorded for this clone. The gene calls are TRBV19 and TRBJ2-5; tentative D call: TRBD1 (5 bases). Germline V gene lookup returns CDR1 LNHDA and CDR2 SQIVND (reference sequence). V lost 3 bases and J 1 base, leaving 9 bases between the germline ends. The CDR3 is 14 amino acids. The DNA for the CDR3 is TGTGCCAGTAGTATGGTCGACAGCCAAGAGACCCAGTACTTC. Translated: CASSMVDSQETQYF.

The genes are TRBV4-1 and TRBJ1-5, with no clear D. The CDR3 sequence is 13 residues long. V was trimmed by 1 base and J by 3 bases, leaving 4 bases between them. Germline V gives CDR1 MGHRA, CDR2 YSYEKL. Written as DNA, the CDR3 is TGCGCCAGCAGCCAAGCTTACAATCAGCCCCAGCATTTT. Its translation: CASSQAYNQPQHF.

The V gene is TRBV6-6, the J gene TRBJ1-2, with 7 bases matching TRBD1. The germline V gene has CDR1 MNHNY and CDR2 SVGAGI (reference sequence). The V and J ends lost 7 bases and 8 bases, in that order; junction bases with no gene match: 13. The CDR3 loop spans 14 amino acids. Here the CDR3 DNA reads TGTGCCAGCAACCTTCGGGACAGAAAGGGCGGCTACACCTTC. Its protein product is CASNLRDRKGGYTF.

The DNA for the CDR3 is TGCGCCAGCAGGGTAGCCGTGAGTTTGGACATTCAGTACTTC. This codes for CASRVAVSLDIQYF. The chain carries TRBV5-1 and TRBJ2-4, with D unresolved. V dropped 5 bases and J dropped 8 bases, with 17 bases sitting between them. The CDR3 runs 14 residues. Germline V gives CDR1 SGHRS, CDR2 YFSETQ. Based on the CDR3 plus reference TRBV5-1 and TRBJ2-4, the full variable domain is KAGVTQTPRYLIKTRGQQVTLSCSPISGHRSVSWYQQTPGQGLQFLFEYFSETQRNKGNFPGRFSGRQFSNSRSEMNVSTLELGDSALYLCASRVAVSLDIQYFGAGTRLSVL.

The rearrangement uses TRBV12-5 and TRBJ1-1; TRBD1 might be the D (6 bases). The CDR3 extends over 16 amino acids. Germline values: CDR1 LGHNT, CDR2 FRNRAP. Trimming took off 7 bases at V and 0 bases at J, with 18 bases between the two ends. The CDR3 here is CASAGGAGRMNTEAFF. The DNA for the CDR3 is TGTGCTAGTGCTGGGGGGGCAGGGCGAATGAACACTGAAGCTTTCTTT.

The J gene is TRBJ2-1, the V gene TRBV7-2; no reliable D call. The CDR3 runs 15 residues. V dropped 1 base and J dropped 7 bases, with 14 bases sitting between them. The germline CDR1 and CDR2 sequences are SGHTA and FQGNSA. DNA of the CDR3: TGTGCCAGCAGCTTAGGAGGTTCTGTTTTAAATGAGCAGTTCTTC. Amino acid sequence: CASSLGGSVLNEQFF.

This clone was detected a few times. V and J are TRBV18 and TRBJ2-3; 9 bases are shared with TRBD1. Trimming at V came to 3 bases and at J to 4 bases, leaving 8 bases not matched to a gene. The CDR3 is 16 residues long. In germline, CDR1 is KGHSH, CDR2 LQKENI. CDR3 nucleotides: TGTGCCAGCTCACCCAACACAGGGGGCCTCCCAGATACGCAGTATTTT. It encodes CASSPNTGGLPDTQYF.

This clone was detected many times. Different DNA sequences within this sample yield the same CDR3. The CDR3 sequence: CASSRTGGPYEQYF. The CDR3 DNA sequence: TGCGCCAGCAGTCGGACAGGGGGCCCCTACGAGCAGTACTTC. This chain joins TRBV5-1 and TRBJ2-7; TRBD1 aligns across 11 bases. V shed 5 bases and J 2 bases; nucleotides not matched to a gene: 3. Germline CDR1 and CDR2: SGHRS and YFSETQ. This CDR3 is built from 14 residues.

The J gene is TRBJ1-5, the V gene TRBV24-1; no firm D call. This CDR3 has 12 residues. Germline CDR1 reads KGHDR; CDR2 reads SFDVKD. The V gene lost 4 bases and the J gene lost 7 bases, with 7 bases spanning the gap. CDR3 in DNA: TGTGCCACCAGTGACCCGGGGCAGCCCCAGCATTTT. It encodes CATSDPGQPQHF.

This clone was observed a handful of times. The CDR3 reads CASSLVSGEQYV. CDR3 bases: TGTGCCAGCAGCTTAGTCTCGGGGGAGCAGTACGTC. The V and J genes are TRBV5-6 and TRBJ2-7; TRBD2 might be the D (5 bases). The CDR3 sequence is 12 residues long. V was trimmed by 2 bases and J by 7 bases, leaving 10 bases between them. Germline lookup yields CDR1 SGHDT and CDR2 YYEEEE.

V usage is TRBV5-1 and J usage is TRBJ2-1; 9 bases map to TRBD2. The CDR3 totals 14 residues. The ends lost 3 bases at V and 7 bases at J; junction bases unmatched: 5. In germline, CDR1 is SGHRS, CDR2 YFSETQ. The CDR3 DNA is TGCGCCAGCAGCTCACCGGGACTAGCAAATGAGCAGTTCTTC. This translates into CASSSPGLANEQFF.

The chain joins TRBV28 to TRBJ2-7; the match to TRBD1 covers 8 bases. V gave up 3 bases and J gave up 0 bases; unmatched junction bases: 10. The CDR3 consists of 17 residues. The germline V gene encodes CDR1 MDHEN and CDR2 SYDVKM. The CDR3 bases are TGTGCCAGCAGTTTCTCCAGGTGGGACAGGAGCTCCTACGAGCAGTACTTC. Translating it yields CASSFSRWDRSSYEQYF. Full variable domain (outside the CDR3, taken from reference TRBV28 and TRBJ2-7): DVKVTQSSRYLVKRTGEKVFLECVQDMDHENMFWYRQDPGLGLRLIYFSYDVKMKEKGDIPEGYSVSREKKERFSLILESASTNQTSMYLCASSFSRWDRSSYEQYFGPGTRLTVT.

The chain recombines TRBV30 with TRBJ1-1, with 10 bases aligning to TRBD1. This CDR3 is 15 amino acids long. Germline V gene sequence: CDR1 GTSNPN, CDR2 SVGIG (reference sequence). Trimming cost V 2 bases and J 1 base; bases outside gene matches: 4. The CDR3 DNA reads TGTGCCTGGAGTCGCGGACAGGGGGGGAACACTGAAGCTTTCTTT. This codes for CAWSRGQGGNTEAFF. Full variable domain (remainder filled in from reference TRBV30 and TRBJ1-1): SQTIHQWPATLVQPVGSPLSLECTVEGTSNPNLYWYRQAAGRGLQLLFYSVGIGQISSEVPQNLSASRPQDRQFILSSKKLLLSDSGFYLCAWSRGQGGNTEAFFGQGTRLTVV.